Listed here are 12 T cell receptor beta chains from one sample, sequenced in a study of CD8 T cells in Susac syndrome. Reverse transcription of roughly 0.5 to 1 ug RNA used random hexamers. MiXCR, run by TCRdb on the immunoSEQ multiplex PCR reads, gives a single entry per CDR3 protein. The repertoire holds about 110,000 distinct CDR3 sequences, with about 96% as singletons. The sequenced material came from CD4+ T cells from PBMCs. These receptors came from a human donor in good health.

This clonotype is a singleton in its sample. V and J are TRBV2 and TRBJ2-5; D possibly corresponds to TRBD2 (5 bases). Trimming removed 9 bases at V and 3 bases at J, with 11 bases between. CDR3 length equals 12 residues. Germline CDR1 is SNHLY and CDR2 is FYNNEI. Here the CDR3 reads CASKLDEETQYF. The CDR3 DNA reads TGTGCCAGTAAACTAGACGAAGAGACCCAGTACTTC.

The gene calls are TRBV12-3 or TRBV12-4 and TRBJ1-5, with D possibly matching TRBD1 (5 bases). Trimming cost V 7 bases and J 2 bases, with 9 bases left between them. The CDR3 contains 13 residues. Here the CDR3 DNA reads TGTGCCAGCACTGGAGGGGGCAATCAGCCCCAGCATTTT. This codes for CASTGGGNQPQHF.

The chain employs TRBV3-1 and TRBJ2-7; 10 nucleotides agree with TRBD1. This CDR3 has 13 amino acids. The V gene's germline CDR1 is LGHDT and CDR2 YNNKEL (reference sequence). V was clipped by 6 bases and J by 4 bases; unmatched bases: 3. As DNA, the CDR3 is TGTGCCAGCAGACGACAGGGGGCTTACGAGCAGTACTTC. It specifies CASRRQGAYEQYF.

This rearrangement joins TRBV20-1 to TRBJ1-1, with D perhaps TRBD1 (6 bases). This CDR3 spans 13 amino acids. The germline V and J ends were trimmed by 6 bases and 4 bases, with 15 bases remaining between them. Germline loops: CDR1 DFQATT, CDR2 SNEGSKA (reference sequence). The CDR3 region is CSASGGATTEAFF. As DNA, the CDR3 is TGCAGTGCCTCGGGGGGCGCGACCACTGAAGCTTTCTTT.

This rearrangement joins TRBV20-1 to TRBJ2-6; tentative D call: TRBD1 (6 bases). The germline V and J ends were trimmed by 2 bases and 2 bases, with 10 bases remaining between them. The CDR3 has 15 residues. Germline V CDR1 and CDR2: DFQATT, SNEGSKA (reference sequence). The CDR3 spells CSARPGTPGANVLTF. The CDR3 DNA reads TGCAGTGCTAGACCCGGGACACCTGGGGCCAACGTCCTGACTTTC.

The rearrangement uses TRBV28 and TRBJ2-3, with D tentatively TRBD1 (6 bases). Germline V CDR1 and CDR2: MDHEN, SYDVKM. This CDR3 has 16 residues. V shed 3 bases and J shed 4 bases, with 17 bases lying between them. CDR3 DNA: TGTGCCAGCAGTTTCCCTTTACTCCGACAGGCAGATACGCAGTATTTT. As protein: CASSFPLLRQADTQYF.

The chain recombines TRBV6-1 with TRBJ2-5; the match to TRBD2 covers 7 bases. The CDR3 is 15 residues long. The germline CDR1 and CDR2 sequences are MNHNS and SASEGT. Trimming took 4 bases from V and 1 from J; bases not matched to a gene: 6. The CDR3 nucleotides are TGTGCCAGCAGTGTTAGAGCGGGGTCCCAAGAGACCCAGTACTTC. Translated, it gives CASSVRAGSQETQYF.

The chain combines TRBV4-3 with TRBJ2-1, with 8 bases fitting TRBD2. Per germline, CDR1 LGHNA and CDR2 YSLEER. The CDR3 is 13 amino acids. V lost 4 bases to trimming and J lost 9 bases; unmatched junction nucleotides: 5. CDR3 sequence reads: CASSPRTSREQFF. The DNA of the CDR3 is TGCGCCAGCAGCCCCCGGACTAGCCGTGAGCAGTTCTTC.

The chain has TRBV3-1 and TRBJ1-2, with D hard to call. Looked up from germline, CDR1 is LGHDT and CDR2 is YNNKEL (reference sequence). This CDR3 is 13 amino acids long. V was trimmed by 6 bases and J by 2 bases, leaving 10 bases between them. The CDR3 coding sequence is TGTGCCAGCAGAACGTTAGGCAACTATGGCTACACCTTC. It encodes CASRTLGNYGYTF.

V usage is TRBV3-1 and J usage is TRBJ1-5; D gene unclear. The CDR3 runs to 13 residues. Per germline, CDR1 LGHDT and CDR2 YNNKEL (reference sequence). Trimming shortened V by 2 bases and J by 6 bases, and 8 bases separated the two germline ends. CDR3 nucleotides: TGTGCCAGCAGCCAAAAGGACCCTCAGCCCCAGCATTTT. Translating gives CASSQKDPQPQHF.

The chain has TRBV6-2 or TRBV6-3 and TRBJ2-2; D may match TRBD1 or TRBD2 (5 bases each). Germline lookup yields CDR1 MNHEY and CDR2 SVGEGT. The ends were cut back, 6 bases at V and 2 bases at J, with 13 bases in the middle. This CDR3 contains 15 residues. The CDR3 region has the DNA TGTGCCAGCAGCACACCGGGACCAAACACCGGGGAGCTGTTTTTT. Amino acid sequence: CASSTPGPNTGELFF.

The chain carries TRBV19 and TRBJ2-6; D call uncertain. V gave up 5 bases and J gave up 2 bases, with 4 bases separating them. This CDR3 spans 13 amino acids. Germline V gives CDR1 LNHDA, CDR2 SQIVND (reference sequence). CDR3 sequence reads: CASSVTGANVLTF. CDR3 in DNA: TGTGCCAGTAGTGTTACTGGGGCCAACGTCCTGACTTTC.